This T cell receptor (beta chain) was retrieved from a study of response to subunit inactivated influenza vaccine. Study-wide results and limits: The authors offered the suggestion that each seasonal influenza vaccination recruits few new T cells.

The CDR3 has 17 residues. V was trimmed by 2 bases and J by 2 bases, leaving 18 bases between them. Germline V gives CDR1 SEHNR, CDR2 FQNEAQ (reference sequence). There are a few counts of this clonotype. What it binds is not known. TCRdb reprocessed the RT-PCR reads with MiXCR, giving one entry per CDR3 protein. Seen here are 530,000 or so distinct CDR3 sequences, less than 15% observed once, and the top ten hold approximately 12%. The receptor's source is a man in his forties or fifties who received an inactivated influenza vaccine. The sample in question was PBMCs from blood, obtained 11 to 12 days after vaccination. This chain connects TRBV7-9 to TRBJ2-5; possibly TRBD1 for D (5 bases). The CDR3 region is CASSLLVGPARQETQYF. The CDR3 bases are TGTGCCAGCAGCTTACTGGTGGGGCCGGCTAGGCAAGAGACCCAGTACTTC.